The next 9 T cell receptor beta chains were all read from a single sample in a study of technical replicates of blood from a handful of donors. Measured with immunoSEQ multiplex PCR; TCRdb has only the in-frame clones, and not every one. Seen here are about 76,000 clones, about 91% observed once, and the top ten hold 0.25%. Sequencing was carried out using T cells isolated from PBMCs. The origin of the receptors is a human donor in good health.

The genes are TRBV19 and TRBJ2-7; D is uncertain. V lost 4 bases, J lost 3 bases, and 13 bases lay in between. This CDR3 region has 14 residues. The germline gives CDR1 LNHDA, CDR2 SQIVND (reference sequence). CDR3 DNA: TGTGCCAGTAGTAAGAGTGGAGTTAACTACGAGCAGTACTTC. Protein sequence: CASSKSGVNYEQYF.

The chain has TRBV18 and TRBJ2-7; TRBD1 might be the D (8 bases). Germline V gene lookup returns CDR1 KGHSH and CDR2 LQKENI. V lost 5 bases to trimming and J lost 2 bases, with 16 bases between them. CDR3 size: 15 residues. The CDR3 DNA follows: TGTGCCAGCTCATTCGGACAGGGACTACCCTACGAGCAGTACTTC. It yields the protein CASSFGQGLPYEQYF.

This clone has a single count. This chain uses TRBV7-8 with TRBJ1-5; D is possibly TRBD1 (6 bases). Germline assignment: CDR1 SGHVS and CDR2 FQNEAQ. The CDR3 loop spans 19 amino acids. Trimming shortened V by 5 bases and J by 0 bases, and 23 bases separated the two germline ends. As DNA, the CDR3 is TGTGCCAGCAGCGACTTCGGGGACACCGAGGGGTATAGCAATCAGCCCCAGCATTTT. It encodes CASSDFGDTEGYSNQPQHF.

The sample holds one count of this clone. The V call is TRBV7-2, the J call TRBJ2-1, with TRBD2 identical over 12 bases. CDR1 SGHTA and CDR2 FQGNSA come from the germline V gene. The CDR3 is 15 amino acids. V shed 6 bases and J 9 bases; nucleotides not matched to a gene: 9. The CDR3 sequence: CASRLRTSGTVEQFF. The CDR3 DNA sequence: TGTGCCAGCAGACTACGGACTAGCGGGACCGTTGAGCAGTTCTTC.

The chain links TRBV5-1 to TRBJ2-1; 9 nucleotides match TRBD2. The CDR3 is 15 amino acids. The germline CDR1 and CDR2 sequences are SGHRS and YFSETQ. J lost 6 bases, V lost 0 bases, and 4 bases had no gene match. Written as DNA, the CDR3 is TGCGCCAGCAGCTTGGGAACTAGCGGGCTCAATGAGCAGTTCTTC. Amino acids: CASSLGTSGLNEQFF.

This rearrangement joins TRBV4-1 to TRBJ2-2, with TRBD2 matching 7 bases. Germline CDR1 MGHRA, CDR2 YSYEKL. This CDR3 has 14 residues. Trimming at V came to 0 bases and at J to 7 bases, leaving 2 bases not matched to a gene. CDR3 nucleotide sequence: TGCGCCAGCAGCCAAGAGGGGGGGAACGGGGAGCTGTTTTTT. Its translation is CASSQEGGNGELFF.

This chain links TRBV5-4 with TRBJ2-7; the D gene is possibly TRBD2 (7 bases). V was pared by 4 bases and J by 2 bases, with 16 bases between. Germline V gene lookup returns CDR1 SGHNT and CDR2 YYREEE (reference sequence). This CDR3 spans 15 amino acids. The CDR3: CASSPGGATTYEQYF. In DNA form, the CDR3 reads TGTGCCAGCAGCCCTGGGGGGGCTACAACCTACGAGCAGTACTTC.

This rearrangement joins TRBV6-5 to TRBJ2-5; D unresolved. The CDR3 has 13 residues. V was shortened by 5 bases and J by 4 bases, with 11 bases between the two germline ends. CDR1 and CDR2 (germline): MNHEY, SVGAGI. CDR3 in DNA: TGTGCCAGCAGTCGCGGCGTACTAGAGACCCAGTACTTC. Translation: CASSRGVLETQYF.

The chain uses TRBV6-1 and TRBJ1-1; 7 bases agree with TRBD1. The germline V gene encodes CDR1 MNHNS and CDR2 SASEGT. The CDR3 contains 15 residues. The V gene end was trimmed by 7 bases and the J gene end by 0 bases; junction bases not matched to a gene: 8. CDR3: CASTRTGQLNTEAFF. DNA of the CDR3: TGTGCCAGCACCAGAACGGGACAGTTGAACACTGAAGCTTTCTTT.